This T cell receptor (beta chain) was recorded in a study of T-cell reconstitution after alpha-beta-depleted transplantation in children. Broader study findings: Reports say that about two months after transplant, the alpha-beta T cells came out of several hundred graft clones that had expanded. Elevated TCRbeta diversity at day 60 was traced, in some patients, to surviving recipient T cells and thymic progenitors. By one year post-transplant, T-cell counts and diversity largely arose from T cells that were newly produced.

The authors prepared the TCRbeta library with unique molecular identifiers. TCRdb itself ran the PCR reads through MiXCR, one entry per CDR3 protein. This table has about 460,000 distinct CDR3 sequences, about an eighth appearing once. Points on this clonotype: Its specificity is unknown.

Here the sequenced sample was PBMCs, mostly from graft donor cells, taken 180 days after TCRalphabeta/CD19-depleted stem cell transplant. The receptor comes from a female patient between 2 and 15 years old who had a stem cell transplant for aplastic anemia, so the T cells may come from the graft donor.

The CDR3 here is CASSQDPPAERYEQYF. The CDR3 DNA follows: TGTGCCAGCAGCCAAGATCCCCCAGCGGAGAGATACGAGCAGTACTTC. The gene calls are TRBV4-2 and TRBJ2-7; possible D gene TRBD2, 5 bases. Germline V gene data show CDR1 as LGHNA and CDR2 as YNFKEQ. Trimming shortened V by 0 bases and J by 4 bases, and 16 bases separated the two germline ends. The CDR3 has 16 amino acids.